This T cell receptor beta chain comes out of a study of CD8 T cells in cerebrospinal fluid in Alzheimer's disease. Study in general: Clonal expansion of CSF T cells was measured with plate-based and droplet-based single-cell sequencing.

CDR3 length equals 15 residues. Germline V gene data show CDR1 as LNHDA and CDR2 as SQIVND (reference sequence). Measured by frequency, this clonotype is medium-sized. CSF cells were profiled by 10X single-cell V(D)J and 5' expression. TCRdb reprocessed the 10x single-cell sequencing reads and keeps a single row for each CDR3 protein, giving no DNA. The sample has some 1,000 distinct CDR3 sequences, and its top ten clones hold 9.5% to 10%. The chain uses TRBV19 and TRBJ2-3; TCRdb's D call, TRBD1, is unchecked because there is no DNA. Sequenced sample: cerebrospinal fluid. This clonotype was obtained from a human donor in good health. The chain's CDR3 is CASSLGHPSTDTQYF.